The entry below describes one T cell receptor (beta chain). This sample is part of a study of cytomegalovirus exposure and HLA in healthy donors. The assay was immunoSEQ multiplex PCR, and TCRdb's table has in-frame clones only and misses some. In the table there are around 130,000 clones, about nine tenths of which are singletons. V was trimmed by 5 bases and J by 0 bases, leaving 11 bases between them. Germline CDR1 and CDR2: PRHDT and FYEKMQ (reference sequence). The CDR3 totals 14 residues. Sample: PBMCs. This receptor was obtained from a man aged 30 to 39 in good health and CMV-seronegative. This sequence joins TRBV13 and TRBJ2-7, with D possibly being TRBD1 (6 bases). The CDR3 DNA reads as TGTGCCAGCAGCCCCGGGACAAGCTCCTACGAGCAGTACTTC. Translation: CASSPGTSSYEQYF.